The 18 T cell receptor beta chains listed next were all sequenced from one sample in a study of human T cells and chemical hapten exposure. Sample time point: healthy volunteer bleed at 2 weeks. Whole blood that had not been fractionated was the source of extracted total RNA. Via MiXCR, TCRdb re-called the RACE reads, giving one row per CDR3 protein. The data hold some 120,000 distinct CDR3 sequences, with approximately 8.3% observed a single time. Source material: whole blood. These receptors were collected from a male donor in good health. Some clones in this sample may be carry-over from other donors' samples.

This chain uses TRBV5-1 with TRBJ2-7, with D uncertain. The CDR3 covers 13 residues. V lost 0 bases to trimming and J lost 6 bases, with 10 bases between them. Germline V gene sequence: CDR1 SGHRS, CDR2 YFSETQ. The CDR3 nucleotides are TGCGCCAGCAGCTTGGACACCCCTCTCGAGCAGTACTTC. This codes for CASSLDTPLEQYF.

This clonotype was observed a handful of times. The gene calls are TRBV19 and TRBJ1-2; D is perhaps TRBD1 (6 bases). Trimming removed 4 bases from V and 0 bases from J, with 18 bases in between. The CDR3 has 17 amino acids. CDR1 and CDR2 (germline): LNHDA, SQIVND (reference sequence). CDR3 sequence (DNA): TGTGCCAGTAGTAGTCTTCCCCGGACAGATTCTAACTATGGCTACACCTTC. Protein product: CASSSLPRTDSNYGYTF. Together with reference TRBV19 and TRBJ1-2, the CDR3 gives the full variable domain: DGGITQSPKYLFRKEGQNVTLSCEQNLNHDAMYWYRQDPGQGLRLIYYSQIVNDFQKGDIAEGYSVSREKKESFPLTVTSAQKNPTAFYLCASSSLPRTDSNYGYTFGSGTRLTVV.

This clonotype was seen a few times. CDR3 nucleotide sequence: TGCGCCAGCAGCCAAGATCGGACAGCCCAGGAGCCCCAGCATTTT. The encoded protein is CASSQDRTAQEPQHF. This sequence joins TRBV4-1 and TRBJ1-5; perhaps TRBD1 as D (6 bases). Per the germline V gene, CDR1 is MGHRA and CDR2 is YSYEKL. The CDR3 contains 15 residues. Trimming pared 0 bases from V and 8 bases from J, leaving 14 bases between.

This clonotype was counted at least ten times. The chain has TRBV2 and TRBJ1-2; D remains ambiguous. Trimming took 1 base from V and 6 from J, leaving 12 bases between them. CDR3 size: 14 residues. Germline CDR1 SNHLY, CDR2 FYNNEI. This chain's CDR3 is CASSEDRAIDGYTF. The CDR3 DNA follows: TGTGCCAGCAGTGAAGATAGGGCGATAGATGGCTACACCTTC.

This clonotype showed up just a few times. J is TRBJ2-1 and V is TRBV5-1; 10 positions agree with TRBD2. Per germline, CDR1 SGHRS and CDR2 YFSETQ. The CDR3 sequence is 15 residues long. The V gene end was trimmed by 5 bases and the J gene end by 5 bases; junction bases not matched to a gene: 7. Written as DNA, the CDR3 is TGCGCCAGCAGGTTAAGCGGGGGGGCCAACAATGAGCAGTTCTTC. This sequence encodes CASRLSGGANNEQFF.

This clonotype appeared a few times. For the CDR3, the DNA is TGCAGTGCTAGAGCAACCCTTTCCCGGGACTCGAACACCGGGGAGCTGTTTTTT. Protein: CSARATLSRDSNTGELFF. J is TRBJ2-2 and V is TRBV20-1, with D tentatively TRBD2 (6 bases). Trimming removed 1 base at V and 0 bases at J, with 18 bases between. The germline V gene encodes CDR1 DFQATT and CDR2 SNEGSKA (reference sequence). This CDR3 is built from 18 residues.

Turning to this clonotype: A much larger clone lies one base from this, so it may be a read error. CDR3 in amino acids: CASSLDTRNVRANVLSF. In nucleotides, the CDR3 is TGTGCCAGCAGCTTAGACACTCGGAACGTAAGGGCCAACGTCCTGTCTTTC. V usage is TRBV7-9 and J usage is TRBJ2-6; D ambiguous. The CDR3 consists of 17 residues. Germline assignment: CDR1 SEHNR and CDR2 FQNEAQ (reference sequence).

The chain links TRBV6-5 to TRBJ2-4; 7 bases fit TRBD1. Unmatched junction bases numbered 0, after V lost 5 bases and J lost 5 bases. The CDR3 length is 12 residues. In germline, CDR1 is MNHEY, CDR2 SVGAGI. This CDR3 reads CASSQGENIQYF. The CDR3 DNA reads as TGTGCCAGCAGTCAGGGGGAAAACATTCAGTACTTC.

The chain uses TRBV10-3 and TRBJ2-3; 9 bases line up with TRBD1. V was clipped by 6 bases and J by 0 bases; unmatched bases: 7. This CDR3 is 16 amino acids long. Germline lookup yields CDR1 ENHRY and CDR2 SYGVKD. The CDR3 loop reads CAIRPGQGLSTDTQYF. CDR3 sequence (DNA): TGTGCCATCAGACCGGGACAGGGTCTTAGCACAGATACGCAGTATTTT.

This clonotype was seen repeatedly, ten times or more. This chain links TRBV12-3 or TRBV12-4 with TRBJ1-2, with TRBD1 matching over 7 bases. This CDR3 spans 15 amino acids. With 3 bases clipped from V and 4 bases from J, the junction kept 8 bases outside the gene matches. The CDR3, as DNA: TGTGCCAGCAGTTTGTTCGGGACAGCCTTCTATGGCTACACCTTC. This sequence encodes CASSLFGTAFYGYTF.

This clonotype showed up just a few times. V is TRBV11-2 and J is TRBJ2-2; D is possibly TRBD1 or TRBD2 (5 bases each). Germline lookup yields CDR1 SGHAT and CDR2 FQNNGV. This CDR3 has 18 residues. V gave up 1 base and J gave up 2 bases, with 17 bases separating them. In nucleotides, the CDR3 is TGTGCCAGCAGCTTAGGTCGGTCGGGGACGAAAAACACCGGGGAGCTGTTTTTT. It codes for CASSLGRSGTKNTGELFF.

This sequence joins TRBV2 and TRBJ2-3; TRBD2 matches 7 bases. V shed 6 bases and J 1 base; nucleotides not matched to a gene: 7. Germline CDR1 reads SNHLY; CDR2 reads FYNNEI. CDR3 length equals 15 residues. CDR3 sequence: CASRASGLGTDTQYF. In DNA, the CDR3 is TGTGCCAGCAGAGCTAGCGGTCTGGGCACAGATACGCAGTATTTT.

This clonotype was detected only a few times. The chain is built from TRBV12-3 or TRBV12-4 and TRBJ2-1; 8 bases are a match to TRBD2. The V segment lost 3 bases and the J segment 2 bases; nucleotides outside the gene matches: 6. CDR3 length equals 16 residues. CDR3 region: CASSFSAGGAYNEQFF. The CDR3 region has the DNA TGTGCCAGCAGTTTTAGCGCGGGGGGTGCCTACAATGAGCAGTTCTTC.

This clonotype was counted ten times or more. The chain joins TRBV21-1 to TRBJ2-2; no DNA check was done on the table's D call, TRBD2. TRBV21-1 is classified as a pseudogene. CDR3 length: 18 amino acids. CDR3 sequence: CASSKEEAGQELTGELFF. The CDR3 DNA reads as TGTGCCAGCAGCAAAGAGGAGGCAGGCCAAGAGCTCACCGGGGAGCTGTTTTTT.

There are many counts of this clonotype. This sequence joins TRBV7-9 and TRBJ1-1; 8 nucleotides agree with TRBD1. The length of the CDR3 is 15 residues. The germline V gene has CDR1 SEHNR and CDR2 FQNEAQ (reference sequence). V shed 4 bases, J shed 0 bases, and the junction held 4 bases outside the gene matches. For the CDR3, the DNA is TGTGCCAGCAGCTCGTGGACAGGGATGAACACTGAAGCTTTCTTT. Translating it yields CASSSWTGMNTEAFF.

The chain is built from TRBV20-1 and TRBJ2-3, with D perhaps matching TRBD1 (6 bases). V shed 3 bases and J shed 0 bases, with 25 bases lying between them. Germline values: CDR1 DFQATT, CDR2 SNEGSKA (reference sequence). The CDR3 covers 19 residues. The CDR3 loop reads CSARRAGALYTTSTDTQYF. The CDR3 DNA reads TGCAGTGCTAGGAGGGCAGGGGCCCTTTACACGACTAGCACAGATACGCAGTATTTT.

Worth noting for this clonotype: Compared with germline, one end of the junction differs, possibly owing to a read error. V gene TRBV6-2 or TRBV6-3 combines with J gene TRBJ2-3; TRBD2 aligns across 12 bases. Germline CDR1 reads MNHEY; CDR2 reads SVGEGT. This CDR3 spans 16 amino acids. The CDR3 reads CTSRKRLAGGTDTQYF. The CDR3, as DNA: TGTACCAGCAGAAAGAGACTAGCGGGGGGCACAGATACGCAGTATTTT.

The chain carries TRBV25-1 and TRBJ2-1, with 12 nucleotides matching TRBD2. This CDR3 is 16 amino acids long. Unmatched junction bases numbered 10, after V lost 5 bases and J lost 8 bases. Germline lookup yields CDR1 MGHDK and CDR2 SYGVNS. CDR3 DNA: TGTGCCAGCAGTCCCCCGCTAGCGGGAGGGCCCCATGAGCAGTTCTTC. Translating it yields CASSPPLAGGPHEQFF.